This TCR beta chain comes out of a study of CD8+CD57+ T cells in acquired aplastic anemia. Patients chosen for sequencing had shown CD8+CD57+ cell expansion by flow cytometry. As a group, the patients uniformly had severe acquired aplastic anemia. None of the patients had been given any therapy when their blood was sampled. With V trimmed by 9 bases and J by 7 bases, 6 bases remained unmatched. Germline loops: CDR1 SEHNR, CDR2 FQNEAQ (reference sequence). The CDR3 totals 12 residues. Genomic DNA, serving as template, underwent TCR beta VDJ and CDR3 profiling. Using its own MiXCR run on the reads, TCRdb lists one record per CDR3 protein. This sample has fewer than 300,000 distinct CDR3 sequences; approximately 82% occur once, and the top ten carry 35% to 50%.

Material: sorted CD4+, CD8+, or CD8+CD57+ T cells (not recorded which) from PBMCs. The chain joins TRBV7-9 to TRBJ2-4; 7 positions agree with TRBD1. The TCR was taken from a human donor with aplastic anemia. The chain's CDR3 is CAREGAGNIQYF. CDR3 sequence (DNA): TGTGCCAGAGAGGGGGCTGGGAACATTCAGTACTTC.